This TCR beta chain appears in the sequencing data of a study of blood T cell repertoires in COVID-19. Study as a whole: COVID-19 samples from acute and convalescent phases originated in the United States, Italy and Spain. PBMCs, B-cell-depleted T cells, or T cells provided the cDNA or gDNA that made up the material.

Germline V CDR1 and CDR2: LNHDA, SQIVND (reference sequence). V was trimmed by 5 bases and J by 0 bases, leaving 11 bases between them. CDR3 size: 15 residues. Authors' data handling: Estimated nucleated cell counts came from reference gene primer amplification. This table comes from immunoSEQ multiplex PCR, and its TCRdb copy is limited to in-frame clones, with some not included. The DNA was the basis for D and trimming; V, J and clone size are from that table. The sample has just under 65,000 clones; around 86% are singletons. Sequencing was carried out using peripheral blood. This clonotype was obtained from a man in his forties or fifties with acute or convalescent COVID-19. The chain carries TRBV19 and TRBJ1-5; a possible D gene is TRBD1 (6 bases). The CDR3 spells CASSWTAYSNQPQHF. The CDR3, as DNA: TGTGCCAGTAGTTGGACAGCGTATAGCAATCAGCCCCAGCATTTT.